Listed here are 27 T cell receptor beta chains from one sample, sequenced in a study of CD8+ T cells in alopecia areata. As the sequencing template, cDNA was produced by extracting RNA and reverse transcribing it. Sequenced by immunoSEQ multiplex PCR; TCRdb stores in-frame clones only, minus some. The repertoire holds about 140,000 clones, with approximately 90% as singletons. The sample's treatment: oral pan-JAK inhibitor, 5-10 mg twice daily. The starting material was CD8+ T cells sorted from blood, obtained at week 4, from a patient treated with tofacitinib. The source is a human donor with alopecia areata.

The chain is built from TRBV29-1 and TRBJ2-7; D not certain. Germline V gene lookup returns CDR1 SQVTM and CDR2 ANQGSEA. The ends were cut back, 5 bases at V and 0 bases at J, with 5 bases in the middle. The CDR3 is made up of 11 amino acids. CDR3 sequence (DNA): TGCAGCGTTAGAGACTCCTACGAGCAGTACTTC. Its protein product is CSVRDSYEQYF.

The chain links TRBV9 to TRBJ2-7; a weak D match, TRBD2 (6 bases). Per the germline V gene, CDR1 is SGDLS and CDR2 is YYNGEE. This CDR3 region has 15 residues. The V end lost 3 bases, the J end lost 2 bases, and 15 bases lay between the germline ends. CDR3 sequence (DNA): TGTGCCAGCAGCGCCCGCCCGGGCGGGGCCTACGAGCAGTACTTC. It translates to CASSARPGGAYEQYF.

The CDR3 DNA sequence: TGCGCCAGCAGCTTGGCCGCAGACGAAGAGACCCAGTACTTC. Protein product: CASSLAADEETQYF. The V gene is TRBV5-1, the J gene TRBJ2-5; D unresolved. Germline V gene sequence: CDR1 SGHRS, CDR2 YFSETQ. V lost 0 bases to trimming and J lost 3 bases, with 9 bases between them. The CDR3 runs to 14 residues.

The chain has TRBV11-2 and TRBJ1-1; no reliable D call. V was trimmed by 4 bases and J by 1 base, leaving 4 bases between them. CDR1 and CDR2 (germline): SGHAT, FQNNGV. This CDR3 contains 12 residues. The CDR3 sequence: CASSWANTEAFF. In nucleotides, the CDR3 is TGTGCCAGCAGCTGGGCGAACACTGAAGCTTTCTTT.

The chain is built from TRBV9 and TRBJ2-7; 8 positions match TRBD1. The CDR3 runs to 15 residues. Germline V CDR1 and CDR2: SGDLS, YYNGEE. The V segment lost 0 bases and the J segment 6 bases; nucleotides outside the gene matches: 8. CDR3 sequence reads: CASSVAGQGGAEQYF. CDR3 DNA: TGTGCCAGCAGCGTAGCAGGACAGGGCGGCGCCGAGCAGTACTTC.

V usage is TRBV27 and J usage is TRBJ1-6, with no clear D. The CDR3 runs 14 residues. Germline CDR1 MNHEY, CDR2 SMNVEV (reference sequence). V lost 3 bases and J lost 10, with 13 bases in between. CDR3 DNA: TGTGCCAGCAGTTTGGGCCAGTTAGGGTCACCCCTCCACTTT. This encodes CASSLGQLGSPLHF.

This clone was counted a single time. The chain uses TRBV19 and TRBJ2-7; possibly TRBD1 or TRBD2 for D (6 bases each). Germline V gene data show CDR1 as LNHDA and CDR2 as SQIVND (reference sequence). The CDR3 length is 15 residues. Trimming shortened V by 1 base and J by 2 bases, and 12 bases separated the two germline ends. The CDR3 spells CASSIGTGAPYEQYF. In DNA, the CDR3 is TGTGCCAGTAGTATAGGTACGGGGGCTCCCTACGAGCAGTACTTC.

Here the CDR3 reads CASSSGTALYGYTF. As DNA, the CDR3 is TGTGCCAGCAGCTCCGGGACAGCGCTCTATGGCTACACCTTC. The rearrangement joins TRBV5-4 to TRBJ1-2; 7 bases match TRBD1. Germline assignment: CDR1 SGHNT and CDR2 YYREEE (reference sequence). The CDR3 runs 14 residues. V was clipped by 3 bases and J by 4 bases; unmatched bases: 6.

The V call is TRBV27, the J call TRBJ1-2, with D uncertain. Germline CDR1 is MNHEY and CDR2 is SMNVEV (reference sequence). The CDR3 spans 14 residues. The ends were cut back, 5 bases at V and 3 bases at J, with 13 bases in the middle. As DNA, the CDR3 is TGTGCCAGCAGTCCTCGAGAGGGATACTATGGCTACACCTTC. Translation gives CASSPREGYYGYTF.

The chain joins TRBV6-4 to TRBJ2-3; D may match TRBD1 or TRBD2 (5 bases each). This CDR3 is built from 18 residues. V lost 5 bases and J 0 bases, leaving 21 bases between the germline ends. Germline CDR1 MRHNA, CDR2 SNTAGT. The chain's CDR3 is CASSQRPGPHPSTDTQYF. The CDR3 DNA reads as TGTGCCAGCAGTCAGCGGCCGGGACCCCACCCTAGCACAGATACGCAGTATTTT.

The chain combines TRBV27 with TRBJ2-1; 13 bases are a match to TRBD2. V was clipped by 5 bases and J by 6 bases; unmatched bases: 4. Germline CDR1 reads MNHEY; CDR2 reads SMNVEV (reference sequence). The CDR3 extends over 15 amino acids. CDR3 residues: CASSGTSGVPNEQFF. DNA for the CDR3: TGTGCCAGCAGTGGGACTAGCGGGGTCCCCAATGAGCAGTTCTTC.

V is TRBV29-1 and J is TRBJ2-2; D gene unclear. Trimming removed 2 bases from V and 6 bases from J, with 10 bases in between. Per the germline V gene, CDR1 is SQVTM and CDR2 is ANQGSEA. This CDR3 comprises 13 residues. The CDR3 region has the DNA TGCAGCGTTGAACAGACAAGCTCCGGGGAGCTGTTTTTT. This encodes CSVEQTSSGELFF.

The V and J genes are TRBV5-1 and TRBJ2-7, with D perhaps TRBD1 (6 bases). Germline CDR1 SGHRS, CDR2 YFSETQ. There are 18 residues in the CDR3. Trimming removed 0 bases at V and 1 base at J, with 20 bases between. The CDR3 sequence is CASSLVVRVDSQSYEQYF. The CDR3 bases are TGCGCCAGCAGCTTGGTGGTCAGGGTGGACAGTCAATCCTACGAGCAGTACTTC.

A single count supports this clone. The V and J genes are TRBV9 and TRBJ2-3; 9 bases align to TRBD1. CDR1 is SGDLS, CDR2 YYNGEE, per germline. The CDR3 length is 14 residues. The J segment lost 2 bases and the V segment lost 4 bases, leaving 2 bases of the junction unmatched. This chain's CDR3 is CASSWDRATDTQYF. The CDR3 DNA sequence: TGTGCCAGCAGCTGGGACAGGGCCACAGATACGCAGTATTTT. Full variable domain (missing parts from reference TRBV9 and TRBJ2-3): DSGVTQTPKHLITATGQRVTLRCSPRSGDLSVYWYQQSLDQGLQFLIQYYNGEERAKGNILERFSAQQFPDLHSELNLSSLELGDSALYFCASSWDRATDTQYFGPGTRLTVL.

This clone was seen just once. The V and J genes are TRBV2 and TRBJ2-1, with 13 bases lining up with TRBD2. This CDR3 region has 17 residues. J gave up 12 bases and V 7 bases, and 18 bases lay outside the gene matches. Germline CDR1 SNHLY, CDR2 FYNNEI. CDR3 protein: CASIGTSGAATAEGQFF. As DNA, the CDR3 is TGTGCCAGCATCGGGACTAGCGGGGCGGCCACCGCCGAGGGGCAGTTCTTC.

This clone appeared a few times. This chain links TRBV29-1 with TRBJ2-7; maybe TRBD2 (5 bases). Trimming shortened V by 0 bases and J by 5 bases, and 11 bases separated the two germline ends. Germline V gene data show CDR1 as SQVTM and CDR2 as ANQGSEA. The CDR3 contains 13 residues. CDR3 bases: TGCAGCGTTGAAGATCCGGGAATTCACGAGCAGTACTTC. As protein: CSVEDPGIHEQYF.

In its sample, this clone was seen once. The chain carries TRBV7-9 and TRBJ2-7; possible D gene TRBD2, 6 bases. Germline CDR1 and CDR2: SEHNR and FQNEAQ (reference sequence). V shed 5 bases and J shed 3 bases, with 11 bases lying between them. The CDR3 length is 13 residues. The CDR3, as DNA: TGTGCCAGCAGCCCTAAAGCGGGCTACGAGCAGTACTTC. It translates to CASSPKAGYEQYF.

The rearrangement uses TRBV18 and TRBJ2-5; possibly TRBD1 for D (5 bases). V was cut by 4 bases and J by 1 base, with 10 bases left in between. The CDR3 length is 14 residues. Germline V CDR1 and CDR2: KGHSH, LQKENI. CDR3 sequence (DNA): TGTGCCAGCTCACACGATAGGGGCCAAGAGACCCAGTACTTC. Translation: CASSHDRGQETQYF.

J is TRBJ1-2 and V is TRBV30; TRBD1 is a possible D gene (6 bases). Trimming removed 2 bases from V and 2 bases from J, with 15 bases in between. The CDR3 covers 15 residues. Germline V lookup: CDR1 GTSNPN, CDR2 SVGIG (reference sequence). CDR3 DNA sequence: TGTGCCTGGAGTCCTCCCGACAGGCCGAACTATGGCTACACCTTC. Translation: CAWSPPDRPNYGYTF.

The CDR3 nucleotides read TGTGCCAGCAGCTTAGATTGGGGGGAAGGGCAGCCCCAGCATTTT. This translates into CASSLDWGEGQPQHF. The genes are TRBV7-9 and TRBJ1-5; TRBD1 might be the D (5 bases). This CDR3 is 15 amino acids long. Germline V lookup: CDR1 SEHNR, CDR2 FQNEAQ (reference sequence). The ends were cut back, 1 base at V and 7 bases at J, with 14 bases in the middle.

The chain recombines TRBV13 with TRBJ1-2; D remains unclear. The germline V gene encodes CDR1 PRHDT and CDR2 FYEKMQ (reference sequence). Deletions cut 2 bases from V and 3 bases from J, with 10 bases between. There are 14 residues in the CDR3. CDR3 coding DNA: TGTGCCAGCAGCTTACGGGAGGAGTACTATGGCTACACCTTC. Protein sequence: CASSLREEYYGYTF. The complete variable domain, with remaining parts taken from reference TRBV13 and TRBJ1-2, reads AAGVIQSPRHLIKEKRETATLKCYPIPRHDTVYWYQQGPGQDPQFLISFYEKMQSDKGSIPDRFSAQQFSDYHSELNMSSLELGDSALYFCASSLREEYYGYTFGSGTRLTVV.

This clone was counted a single time. The chain carries TRBV7-9 and TRBJ2-1; D possibly corresponds to TRBD2 (6 bases). This CDR3 contains 11 residues. Germline CDR1 SEHNR, CDR2 FQNEAQ (reference sequence). V dropped 5 bases and J dropped 9 bases, with 8 bases sitting between them. CDR3 sequence: CASSMGGEQFF. CDR3 sequence (DNA): TGTGCCAGCAGCATGGGGGGTGAGCAGTTCTTC.

This clone was detected only a few times. V usage is TRBV12-5 and J usage is TRBJ1-1; D gene ambiguous. V lost 2 bases and J 1 base, leaving 14 bases between the germline ends. The germline CDR1 and CDR2 sequences are LGHNT and FRNRAP. CDR3 size: 16 residues. This chain's CDR3 is CASGLKLSAANTEAFF. The DNA for the CDR3 is TGTGCTAGTGGTTTGAAACTGTCGGCAGCGAACACTGAAGCTTTCTTT.

The CDR3 nucleotides read TGTGCCAGCAGCTCATCGGACAGGGCTGCTGGGGCCAACGTCCTGACTTTC. The encoded protein is CASSSSDRAAGANVLTF. The chain couples TRBV7-9 to TRBJ2-6; 8 positions match TRBD1. This CDR3 region has 17 residues. Germline V gives CDR1 SEHNR, CDR2 FQNEAQ (reference sequence). The V and J ends lost 4 bases and 2 bases, in that order; junction bases with no gene match: 7.

The chain is built from TRBV2 and TRBJ2-1; D not resolved. The germline V and J ends were trimmed by 3 bases and 3 bases, with 9 bases remaining between them. Germline CDR1 SNHLY, CDR2 FYNNEI. CDR3 length equals 14 residues. This CDR3 is CASSDGRLYNEQFF. Written as DNA, the CDR3 is TGTGCCAGCAGTGATGGGCGGCTCTACAATGAGCAGTTCTTC.

This sequence joins TRBV19 and TRBJ2-5; TRBD2 might be the D (5 bases). The CDR3 is made up of 15 amino acids. Looked up from germline, CDR1 is LNHDA and CDR2 is SQIVND (reference sequence). V was shortened by 0 bases and J by 5 bases, with 13 bases between the two germline ends. The CDR3 reads CASSIELGVVETQYF. DNA for the CDR3: TGTGCCAGTAGTATAGAGTTGGGAGTGGTTGAGACCCAGTACTTC.

This rearrangement joins TRBV4-1 to TRBJ2-3; 8 bases match TRBD2. V trimming: 2 bases; J trimming: 2 bases; junction bases outside the gene matches: 9. The CDR3 runs to 17 residues. Per germline, CDR1 MGHRA and CDR2 YSYEKL. The CDR3 here is CASSQPGLVRNTDTQYF. The CDR3 coding sequence is TGCGCCAGCAGCCAACCGGGACTAGTAAGAAACACAGATACGCAGTATTTT.